This T cell receptor beta chain is from a study of long-term antiretroviral therapy in people with HIV. Germline CDR1 LNHDA, CDR2 SQIVND (reference sequence). The length of the CDR3 is 17 residues. After removal of 3 bases from V and 3 bases from J, the junction contained 7 bases not matched to a gene. Survey-level resolution applied to immunoSEQ assay v3.0. Profiling relied on immunoSEQ multiplex PCR, and the TCRdb table lists in-frame clones only, not all of them. This sample has roughly 6,500 clones, with approximately 83% found just once. The chain employs TRBV19 and TRBJ2-1; 11 nucleotides align to TRBD2. This TCR came from a woman aged 50 to 60 with HIV. Sequencing used unsorted PBMCs, obtained 3.7 years after starting antiretroviral therapy. In nucleotides, the CDR3 is TGTGCCAGTAGTATCTCGGGGACTAGCGGACTCTACAATGAGCAGTTCTTC. It codes for CASSISGTSGLYNEQFF. Full variable domain (rest looked up from reference TRBV19 and TRBJ2-1): DGGITQSPKYLFRKEGQNVTLSCEQNLNHDAMYWYRQDPGQGLRLIYYSQIVNDFQKGDIAEGYSVSREKKESFPLTVTSAQKNPTAFYLCASSISGTSGLYNEQFFGPGTRLTVL.